Presented here are 6 T cell receptor delta chains from one specimen sequenced in a study of delta chains in infants with herpesvirus infections. PBMC RNA was reverse transcribed using gamma-chain- and delta-chain-specific primers. TCRdb re-called the RT-PCR reads through CATT. The table has more than 1,500 delta-chain clones, about 30% seen once. The source was peripheral blood, collected at time point 1 of longitudinal follow-up. The source of these receptors is a human donor who was a Ugandan infant, either HIV-exposed or HIV-unexposed (not recorded which).

The CDR3 spells CALGENGPWLADAPTAQLFF. CDR3 nucleotide sequence: TGTGCTCTTGGGGAAAATGGGCCCTGGTTGGCGGACGCCCCGACAGCACAACTCTTCTTT. V gene TRDV1 combines with J gene TRDJ2; no definite D call. V lost 2 bases and J 4 bases, leaving 26 bases between the germline ends. CDR3 size: 20 residues. The germline gives CDR1 TSWWSYY, CDR2 QGS.

In this sample, this clone is medium-sized. V is TRDV1 and J is TRDJ1; the match to TRDD3 covers 12 bases. The J segment lost 5 bases and the V segment lost 3 bases, leaving 16 bases of the junction unmatched. CDR3 length: 19 residues. Germline CDR1 and CDR2: TSWWSYY and QGS. The CDR3 sequence is CALGDLWTGGYHQPDKLIF. Written as DNA, the CDR3 is TGTGCTCTTGGGGATCTTTGGACTGGGGGATACCATCAGCCTGATAAACTCATCTTT.

The V gene is TRDV1, the J gene TRDJ1; TRDD3 matches 7 bases. CDR3 length: 21 residues. Trimming cost V 3 bases and J 0 bases; bases outside gene matches: 22. The V gene's germline CDR1 is TSWWSYY and CDR2 QGS. The DNA for the CDR3 is TGTGCTCTTGGGGACCGCATTTCCTTACTGGGGACCTACTCGTACACCGATAAACTCATCTTT. Translating gives CALGDRISLLGTYSYTDKLIF.

The genes are TRDV1 and TRDJ1; 11 bases line up with TRDD3. Germline CDR1 TSWWSYY, CDR2 QGS. V lost 0 bases, J lost 3 bases, and 21 bases stayed unmatched. The CDR3 consists of 22 residues. The CDR3 nucleotides read TGTGCTCTTGGGGAACTGGGGCTTCCTACGAAGGTGGGGGATACGGGCCCCGATAAACTCATCTTT. It yields the protein CALGELGLPTKVGDTGPDKLIF.

This chain connects TRDV1 to TRDJ1; D is possibly TRDD2 (9 bases). Germline CDR1 and CDR2: TSWWSYY and QGS. The CDR3 covers 20 residues. V lost 5 bases, J lost 0 bases, and 28 bases lay in between. CDR3 DNA sequence: TGTGCTCTTGGGCTGCCTTCCTACAGTGCTGGGGGAGCGCACACCGATAAACTCATCTTT. This translates into CALGLPSYSAGGAHTDKLIF.

This clone has a handful of counts. This chain links TRDV1 with TRDJ1; 10 bases line up with TRDD3. Unmatched junction bases numbered 26, after V lost 0 bases and J lost 1 base. The CDR3 has 24 residues. Per germline, CDR1 TSWWSYY and CDR2 QGS. The CDR3 nucleotides are TGTGCTCTTGGGGAACTCCCCGGCGGAGGCCAAGGAGGCTGGGGGATATGGGCCACCGATAAACTCATCTTT. This encodes CALGELPGGGQGGWGIWATDKLIF.